This TCR beta chain was profiled in a study of cytomegalovirus exposure and HLA in healthy donors. PCR used 60 Vbeta primers and 13 Jbeta primers. The table came from immunoSEQ multiplex PCR; TCRdb's copy has only in-frame clones and leaves some out. Found here are under 150,000 clones, over 75% of them singletons; the top ten hold about 5%. With V trimmed by 4 bases and J by 2 bases, 5 bases remained unmatched. The CDR3 runs to 15 residues. Germline-derived CDR1 and CDR2 are ENHRY and SYGVKD. This TCR was recovered from a woman in her 30s in good health and CMV-seropositive. V gene TRBV10-3 combines with J gene TRBJ2-1; 7 nucleotides align to TRBD2. Sequenced sample: PBMCs. CDR3 nucleotide sequence: TGTGCCATCAGTGGGGAGGGGAGAGCCTACAATGAGCAGTTCTTC. Protein: CAISGEGRAYNEQFF.